This TCR beta chain comes out of a study of cytomegalovirus exposure and HLA in healthy donors. For the study at large: As released early, the data held about 85 million unique TCRs from HLA-typed donors. Study conclusions and caveats: Later work associated 17,000 or so TCR beta sequences with HLA alleles at 0.05 false discovery rate.

The study ran its PCR with 60 Vbeta and 13 Jbeta primers. TCRdb's table, derived via immunoSEQ multiplex PCR, lists solely in-frame clones and lacks some. This sample has some 180,000 clones, with about 86% found just once. Of note for this clone: Its antigen is unknown.

The receptor was isolated from a middle-aged man in good health and CMV-seropositive. Input material: PBMCs.

As DNA, the CDR3 is TGTGCCAGCAGTCTTCGGGTGATCCACAATGAGCAGTTCTTC. This translates into CASSLRVIHNEQFF. V usage is TRBV2 and J usage is TRBJ2-1; D is undetermined. Germline loops: CDR1 SNHLY, CDR2 FYNNEI. The CDR3 totals 14 residues. Trimming left V 5 bases short and J 5 bases short, with 13 bases between.